The clone carrying this TCR beta chain showed up just a few times. This sample is drawn from a study of blood T cell repertoires in COVID-19. As for the study in general: COVID-19 samples from acute and convalescent phases originated in the United States, Italy and Spain. T cells, B-cell-depleted T cells, or PBMCs supplied cDNA or gDNA.

Original processing methods: Estimated nucleated cell counts came from reference gene primer amplification. Clones were read by immunoSEQ multiplex PCR, and TCRdb kept only the in-frame ones, dropping some. Clone size and V and J calls were adopted from that table, with D and trimming inferred from the DNA. The sample has about 240,000 clones; around 86% are singletons. Sequenced input: peripheral blood. This receptor was obtained from a woman aged 30 to 39 who had recovered from COVID-19.

CDR3 DNA sequence: TGCAGTGCTAGTGAGGTAGACGAGCAGTACTTC. Residues: CSASEVDEQYF. V gene TRBV20-1 combines with J gene TRBJ2-7; D gene ambiguous. Trimming shortened V by 3 bases and J by 5 bases, and 8 bases separated the two germline ends. Looked up from germline, CDR1 is DFQATT and CDR2 is SNEGSKA (reference sequence). This CDR3 contains 11 residues.